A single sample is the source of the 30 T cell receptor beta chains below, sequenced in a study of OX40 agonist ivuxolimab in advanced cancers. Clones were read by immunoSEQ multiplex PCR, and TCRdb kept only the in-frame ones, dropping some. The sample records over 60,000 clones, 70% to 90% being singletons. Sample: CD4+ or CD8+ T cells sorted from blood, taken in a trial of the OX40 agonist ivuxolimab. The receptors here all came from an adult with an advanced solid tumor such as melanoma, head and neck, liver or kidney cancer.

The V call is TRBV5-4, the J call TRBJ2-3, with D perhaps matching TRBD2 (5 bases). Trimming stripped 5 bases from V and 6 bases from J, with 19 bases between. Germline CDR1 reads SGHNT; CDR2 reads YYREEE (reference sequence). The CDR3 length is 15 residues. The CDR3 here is CASSLRGFGLDTQYF. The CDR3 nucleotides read TGTGCCAGCAGTTTAAGAGGGTTTGGGCTGGATACGCAGTATTTT.

CDR3 coding DNA: TGTGCCAGCAGCTTAGGTACTAGCGAGTACAATGAGCAGTTCTTC. Translating gives CASSLGTSEYNEQFF. This chain connects TRBV11-3 to TRBJ2-1, with TRBD2 identical over 7 bases. CDR1 and CDR2 from the germline V gene are SGHNT and YENEEA. V lost 1 base and J lost 4; bases outside the gene matches: 4. The CDR3 sequence is 15 residues long.

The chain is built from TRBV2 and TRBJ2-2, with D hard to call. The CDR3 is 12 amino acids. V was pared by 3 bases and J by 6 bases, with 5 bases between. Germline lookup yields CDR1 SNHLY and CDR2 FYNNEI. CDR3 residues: CASSDSAGELFF. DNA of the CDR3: TGTGCCAGCAGTGATTCCGCCGGGGAGCTGTTTTTT.

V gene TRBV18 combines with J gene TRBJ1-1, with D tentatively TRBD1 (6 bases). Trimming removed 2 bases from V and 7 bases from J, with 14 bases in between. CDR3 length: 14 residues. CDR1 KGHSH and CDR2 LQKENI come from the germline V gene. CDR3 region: CASSPSRTDDEAFF. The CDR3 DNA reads TGTGCCAGCTCACCAAGCCGGACAGACGATGAAGCTTTCTTT.

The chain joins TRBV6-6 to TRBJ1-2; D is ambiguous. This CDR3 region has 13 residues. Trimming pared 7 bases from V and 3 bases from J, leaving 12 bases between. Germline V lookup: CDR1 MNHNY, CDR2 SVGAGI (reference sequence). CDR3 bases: TGTGCCAGCACCGCACCCATTGACTATGGCTACACCTTC. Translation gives CASTAPIDYGYTF.

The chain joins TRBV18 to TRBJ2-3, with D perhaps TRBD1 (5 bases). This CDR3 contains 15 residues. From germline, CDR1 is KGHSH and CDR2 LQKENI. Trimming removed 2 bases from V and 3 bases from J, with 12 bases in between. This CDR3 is CASSPSWAGTDTQYF. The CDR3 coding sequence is TGTGCCAGCTCACCAAGTTGGGCAGGGACAGATACGCAGTATTTT.

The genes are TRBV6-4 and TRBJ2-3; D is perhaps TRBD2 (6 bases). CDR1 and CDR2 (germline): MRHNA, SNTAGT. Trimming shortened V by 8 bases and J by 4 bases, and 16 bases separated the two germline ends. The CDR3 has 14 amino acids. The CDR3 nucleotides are TGTGCCAGCGGGGGGACGGGAGCTGCAGATACGCAGTATTTT. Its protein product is CASGGTGAADTQYF.

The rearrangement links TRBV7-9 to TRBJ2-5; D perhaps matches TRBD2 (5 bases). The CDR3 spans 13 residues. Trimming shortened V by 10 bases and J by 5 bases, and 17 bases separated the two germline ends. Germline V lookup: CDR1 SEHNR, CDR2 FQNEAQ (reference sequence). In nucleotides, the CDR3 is TGTGCCACGGAGGTGTGGGGTGGGGAGACCCAGTACTTC. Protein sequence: CATEVWGGETQYF.

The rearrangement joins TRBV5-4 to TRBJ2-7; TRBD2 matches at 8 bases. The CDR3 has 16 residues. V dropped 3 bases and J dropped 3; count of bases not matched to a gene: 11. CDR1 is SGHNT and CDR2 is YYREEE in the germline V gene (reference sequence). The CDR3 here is CASSSSGGPLFYEQYF. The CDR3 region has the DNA TGTGCCAGCAGCTCGAGCGGGGGCCCGCTTTTCTACGAGCAGTACTTC.

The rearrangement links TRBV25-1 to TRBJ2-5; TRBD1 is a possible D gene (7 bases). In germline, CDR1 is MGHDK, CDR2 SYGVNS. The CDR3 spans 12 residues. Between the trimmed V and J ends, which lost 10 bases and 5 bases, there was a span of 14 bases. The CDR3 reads CATAPGGETQYF. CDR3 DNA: TGTGCCACCGCTCCAGGGGGGGAGACCCAGTACTTC. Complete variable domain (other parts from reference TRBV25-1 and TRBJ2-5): EADIYQTPRYLVIGTGKKITLECSQTMGHDKMYWYQQDPGMELHLIHYSYGVNSTEKGDLSSESTVSRIRTEHFPLTLESARPSHTSQYLCATAPGGETQYFGPGTRLLVL.

The chain's CDR3 is CAWIMTTGEAFF. The DNA for the CDR3 is TGTGCCTGGATTATGACAACAGGTGAAGCTTTCTTT. The rearrangement links TRBV30 to TRBJ1-1; tentatively, D is TRBD1 (5 bases). Germline assignment: CDR1 GTSNPN and CDR2 SVGIG (reference sequence). V was shortened by 4 bases and J by 7 bases, with 13 bases between the two germline ends. CDR3 length: 12 amino acids.

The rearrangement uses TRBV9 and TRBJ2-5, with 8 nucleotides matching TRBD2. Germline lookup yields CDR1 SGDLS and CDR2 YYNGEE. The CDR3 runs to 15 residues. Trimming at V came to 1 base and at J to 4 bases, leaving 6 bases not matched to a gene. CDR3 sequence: CASSVTDGRGETQYF. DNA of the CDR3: TGTGCCAGCAGCGTAACCGACGGGAGGGGAGAGACCCAGTACTTC. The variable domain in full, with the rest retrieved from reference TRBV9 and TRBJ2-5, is DSGVTQTPKHLITATGQRVTLRCSPRSGDLSVYWYQQSLDQGLQFLIQYYNGEERAKGNILERFSAQQFPDLHSELNLSSLELGDSALYFCASSVTDGRGETQYFGPGTRLLVL.

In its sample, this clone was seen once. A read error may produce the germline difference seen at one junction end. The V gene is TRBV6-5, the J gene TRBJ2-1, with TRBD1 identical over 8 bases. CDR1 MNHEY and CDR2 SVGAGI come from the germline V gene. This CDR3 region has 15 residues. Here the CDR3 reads CASSYSGQAVNEQFF. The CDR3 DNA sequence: TGTGCCAGCAGCTACTCGGGACAGGCGGTCAATGAGCAGTTCTTC.

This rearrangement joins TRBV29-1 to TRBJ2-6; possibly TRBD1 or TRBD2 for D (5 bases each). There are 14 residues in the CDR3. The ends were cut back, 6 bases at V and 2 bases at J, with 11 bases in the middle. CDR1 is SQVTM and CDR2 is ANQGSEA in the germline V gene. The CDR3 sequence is CSVAPGPGANVLTF. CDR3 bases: TGCAGCGTCGCACCGGGACCTGGGGCCAACGTCCTGACTTTC. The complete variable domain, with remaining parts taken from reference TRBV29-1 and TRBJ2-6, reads SAVISQKPSRDICQRGTSLTIQCQVDSQVTMMFWYRQQPGQSLTLIATANQGSEATYESGFVIDKFPISRPNLTFSTLTVSNMSPEDSSIYLCSVAPGPGANVLTFGAGSRLTVL.

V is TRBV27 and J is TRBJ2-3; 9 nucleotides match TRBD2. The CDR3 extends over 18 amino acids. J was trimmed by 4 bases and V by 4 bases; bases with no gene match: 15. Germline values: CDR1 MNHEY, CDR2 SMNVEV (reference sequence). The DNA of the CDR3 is TGTGCCAGCAGTTCCACGCCGGGGTGGAGCGGGAGGTCAGATACGCAGTATTTT. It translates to CASSSTPGWSGRSDTQYF.

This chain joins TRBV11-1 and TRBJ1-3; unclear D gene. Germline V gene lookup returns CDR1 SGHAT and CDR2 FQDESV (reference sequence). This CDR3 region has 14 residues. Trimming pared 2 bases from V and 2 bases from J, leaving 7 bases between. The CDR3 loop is CASSLWYPGNTIYF. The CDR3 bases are TGTGCCAGCAGCTTATGGTATCCTGGAAACACCATATATTTT.

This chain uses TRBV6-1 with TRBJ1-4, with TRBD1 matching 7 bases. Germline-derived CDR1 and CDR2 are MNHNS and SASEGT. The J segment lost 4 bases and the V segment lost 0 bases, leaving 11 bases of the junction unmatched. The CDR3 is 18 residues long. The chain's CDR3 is CASSEALLAGGVNEKLFF. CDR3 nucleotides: TGTGCCAGCAGTGAAGCGCTTCTGGCAGGGGGGGTTAATGAAAAACTGTTTTTT.

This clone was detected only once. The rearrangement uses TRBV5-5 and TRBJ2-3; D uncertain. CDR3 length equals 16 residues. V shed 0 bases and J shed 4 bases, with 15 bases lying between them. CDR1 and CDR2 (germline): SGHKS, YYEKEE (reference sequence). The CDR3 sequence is CASSLAAVIGPDTQYF. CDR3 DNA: TGTGCCAGCAGCTTGGCCGCCGTAATAGGGCCAGATACGCAGTATTTT.

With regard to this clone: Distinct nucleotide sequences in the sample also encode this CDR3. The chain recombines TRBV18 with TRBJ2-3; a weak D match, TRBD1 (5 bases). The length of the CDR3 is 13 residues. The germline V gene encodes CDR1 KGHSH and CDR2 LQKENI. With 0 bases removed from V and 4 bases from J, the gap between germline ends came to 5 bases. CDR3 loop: CASSPPGADTQYF. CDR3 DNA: TGTGCCAGCTCACCACCAGGGGCAGATACGCAGTATTTT.

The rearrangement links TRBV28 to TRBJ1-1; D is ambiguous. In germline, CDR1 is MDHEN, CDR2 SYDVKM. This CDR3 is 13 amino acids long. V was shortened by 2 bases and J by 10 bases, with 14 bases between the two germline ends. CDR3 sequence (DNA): TGTGCCAGCAGTTTAAGCGGGGTGGTTGGAGCTTTCTTT. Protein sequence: CASSLSGVVGAFF.

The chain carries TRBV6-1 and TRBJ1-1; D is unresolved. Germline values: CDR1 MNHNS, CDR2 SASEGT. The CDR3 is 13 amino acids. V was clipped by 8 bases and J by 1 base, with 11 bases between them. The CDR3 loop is CASPNSQNTEAFF. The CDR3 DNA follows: TGTGCCAGCCCCAACAGCCAGAACACTGAAGCTTTCTTT.

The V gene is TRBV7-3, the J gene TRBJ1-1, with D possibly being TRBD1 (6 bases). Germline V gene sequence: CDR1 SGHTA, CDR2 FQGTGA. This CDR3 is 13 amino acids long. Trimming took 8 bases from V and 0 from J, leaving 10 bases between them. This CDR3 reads CASAGQMNTEAFF. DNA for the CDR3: TGTGCCAGCGCCGGACAGATGAACACTGAAGCTTTCTTT. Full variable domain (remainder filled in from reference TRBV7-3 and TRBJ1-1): GAGVSQTPSNKVTEKGKYVELRCDPISGHTALYWYRQSLGQGPEFLIYFQGTGAADDSGLPNDRFFAVRPEGSVSTLKIQRTERGDSAVYLCASAGQMNTEAFFGQGTRLTVV.

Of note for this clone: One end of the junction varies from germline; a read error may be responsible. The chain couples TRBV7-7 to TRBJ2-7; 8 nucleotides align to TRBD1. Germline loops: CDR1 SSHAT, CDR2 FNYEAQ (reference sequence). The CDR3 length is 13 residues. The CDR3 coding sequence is TGTGCTAGCAGCCTCCGGACAGGGCGCGAGCAGTACTTC. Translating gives CASSLRTGREQYF.

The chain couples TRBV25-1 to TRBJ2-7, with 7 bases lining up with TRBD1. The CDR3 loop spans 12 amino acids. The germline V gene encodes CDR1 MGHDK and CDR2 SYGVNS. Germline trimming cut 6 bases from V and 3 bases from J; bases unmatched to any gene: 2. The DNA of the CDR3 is TGTGCCAGCAGGGGACAGTTCTACGAGCAGTACTTC. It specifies CASRGQFYEQYF.

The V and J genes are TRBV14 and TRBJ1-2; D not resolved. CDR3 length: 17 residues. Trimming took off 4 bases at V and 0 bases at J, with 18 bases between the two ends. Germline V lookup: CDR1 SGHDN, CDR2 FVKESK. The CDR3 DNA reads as TGTGCCAGCAGCCGATGGGCACCCACACAGTCTAACTATGGCTACACCTTC. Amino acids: CASSRWAPTQSNYGYTF.

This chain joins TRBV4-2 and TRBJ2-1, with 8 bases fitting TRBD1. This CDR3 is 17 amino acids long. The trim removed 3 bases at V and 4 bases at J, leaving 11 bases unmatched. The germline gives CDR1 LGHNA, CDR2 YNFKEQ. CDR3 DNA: TGTGCCAGCAGCCACCCGTCGACAGGGGTGAAGTACAATGAGCAGTTCTTC. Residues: CASSHPSTGVKYNEQFF.

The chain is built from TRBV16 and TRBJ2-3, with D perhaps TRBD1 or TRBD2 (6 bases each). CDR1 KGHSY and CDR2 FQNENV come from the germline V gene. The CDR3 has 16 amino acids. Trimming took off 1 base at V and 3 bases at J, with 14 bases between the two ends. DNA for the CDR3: TGTGCCAGCAGCCAATTTGTTACAGGGAGGACAGATACGCAGTATTTT. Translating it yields CASSQFVTGRTDTQYF. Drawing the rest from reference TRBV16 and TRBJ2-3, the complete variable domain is GEEVAQTPKHLVRGEGQKAKLYCAPIKGHSYVFWYQQVLKNEFKFLISFQNENVFDETGMPKERFSAKCLPNSPCSLEIQATKLEDSAVYFCASSQFVTGRTDTQYFGPGTRLTVL.

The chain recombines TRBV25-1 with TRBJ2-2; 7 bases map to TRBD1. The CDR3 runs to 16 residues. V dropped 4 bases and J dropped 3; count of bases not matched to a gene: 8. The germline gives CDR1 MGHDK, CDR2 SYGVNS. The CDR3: CASSGPRQGHTGELFF. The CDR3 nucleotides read TGTGCCAGCAGTGGGCCGAGACAGGGACACACCGGGGAGCTGTTTTTT.

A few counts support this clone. The CDR3 here is CASTRSSDPSYEQYF. In DNA form, the CDR3 reads TGTGCCAGCACGAGGAGTAGCGACCCCTCCTACGAGCAGTACTTC. This sequence joins TRBV6-5 and TRBJ2-7, with D possibly TRBD2 on 5 matching bases. V was pared by 7 bases and J by 0 bases, with 16 bases between. Germline assignment: CDR1 MNHEY and CDR2 SVGAGI. The CDR3 runs to 15 residues.

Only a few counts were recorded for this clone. For the CDR3, the DNA is TGTGCCAGCAGTGCCTGGAGGGAATATGAAAAACTGTTTTTT. Amino acids: CASSAWREYEKLFF. This chain connects TRBV6-5 to TRBJ1-4; D ambiguous. Trimming stripped 5 bases from V and 6 bases from J, with 13 bases between. This CDR3 contains 14 residues. Germline V CDR1 and CDR2: MNHEY, SVGAGI.